The next 32 T cell receptor beta chains were all read from a single sample in a study of blood T cell repertoires in COVID-19. The protocol was immunoSEQ multiplex PCR, while the TCRdb copy is restricted to in-frame clones and leaves out a portion. The repertoire holds about 150,000 clones, with approximately 78% as singletons. The sample consisted of PBMCs or T cells enriched from blood (not recorded which). These receptors originate from a woman aged 50 to 60 who had recovered from COVID-19.

J is TRBJ2-2 and V is TRBV6-5; 7 bases map to TRBD1. V gave up 6 bases and J gave up 5 bases; unmatched junction bases: 6. Germline assignment: CDR1 MNHEY and CDR2 SVGAGI. The length of the CDR3 is 14 residues. CDR3 protein: CASSLQGITGELFF. The CDR3 DNA sequence: TGTGCCAGCAGCCTACAGGGGATAACCGGGGAGCTGTTTTTT.

The chain couples TRBV28 to TRBJ1-2, with a tentative D call TRBD1 (5 bases). There are 19 residues in the CDR3. The V end lost 7 bases, the J end lost 0 bases, and 27 bases lay between the germline ends. CDR1 and CDR2 (germline): MDHEN, SYDVKM. CDR3 bases: TGTGCCAGCACCCCAAACGTGGGGCCTCGATTGCGTGCTAACTATGGCTACACCTTC. It encodes CASTPNVGPRLRANYGYTF.

Turning to this clone: The same CDR3 is also encoded by other DNA sequences in this sample. The chain employs TRBV18 and TRBJ1-1, with D possibly matching TRBD1 (6 bases). The germline gives CDR1 KGHSH, CDR2 LQKENI. This CDR3 is built from 12 residues. Deletions cut 3 bases from V and 8 bases from J, with 10 bases between. The CDR3 sequence is CASSPQGPEAFF. CDR3 DNA: TGTGCCAGCTCACCCCAGGGGCCCGAAGCTTTCTTT. The whole variable domain, filled in from reference TRBV18 and TRBJ1-1, reads NAGVMQNPRHLVRRRGQEARLRCSPMKGHSHVYWYRQLPEEGLKFMVYLQKENIIDESGMPKERFSAEFPKEGPSILRIQQVVRGDSAAYFCASSPQGPEAFFGQGTRLTVV.

The chain recombines TRBV21-1 with TRBJ2-7; TRBD1 reflects the table's D call only, with no check against the DNA. TRBV21-1 is a pseudogene locus. This CDR3 comprises 14 residues. The CDR3 DNA reads as TGTGCCAGCAGCAAAGCGGACAGGGGGCGAGAGCAGTACGTC. Amino acid sequence: CASSKADRGREQYV.

The chain is built from TRBV11-1 and TRBJ1-1, with 7 bases fitting TRBD1. Trimming at V came to 4 bases and at J to 4 bases, leaving 3 bases not matched to a gene. Per germline, CDR1 SGHAT and CDR2 FQDESV (reference sequence). This CDR3 spans 13 amino acids. CDR3 DNA: TGTGCCAGCAGCTCGACAGGGACCACTGAAGCTTTCTTT. This codes for CASSSTGTTEAFF.

V gene TRBV4-1 combines with J gene TRBJ1-6; D is possibly TRBD1 (6 bases). The germline V and J ends were trimmed by 4 bases and 5 bases, with 18 bases remaining between them. Germline lookup yields CDR1 MGHRA and CDR2 YSYEKL. The CDR3 loop spans 17 amino acids. CDR3: CASSPEIGGANNSPLHF. CDR3 DNA: TGCGCCAGCAGCCCCGAAATCGGGGGGGCGAATAATTCACCCCTCCACTTT.

The chain employs TRBV19 and TRBJ2-5; D is ambiguous. Germline V CDR1 and CDR2: LNHDA, SQIVND (reference sequence). Between the trimmed V and J ends, which lost 5 bases and 5 bases, there was a span of 9 bases. The CDR3 sequence is 12 residues long. CDR3 sequence: CASSVSKETQYF. Here the CDR3 DNA reads TGTGCCAGTAGTGTGAGTAAGGAGACCCAGTACTTC.

V usage is TRBV7-3 and J usage is TRBJ1-1; 9 bases fit TRBD1. Germline V CDR1 and CDR2: SGHTA, FQGTGA. V lost 5 bases to trimming and J lost 4 bases; unmatched junction nucleotides: 8. The CDR3 runs 15 residues. CDR3 bases: TGTGCCAGCAGCCAACACAGGGGGCCGGGCACTGAAGCTTTCTTT. Translation: CASSQHRGPGTEAFF.

The chain employs TRBV5-1 and TRBJ2-3; tentatively, D is TRBD2 (6 bases). This CDR3 region has 16 residues. Germline assignment: CDR1 SGHRS and CDR2 YFSETQ. V shed 5 bases and J shed 4 bases, with 20 bases lying between them. CDR3 sequence: CASSSTGTSLPDTQYF. For the CDR3, the DNA is TGCGCCAGCAGTTCGACCGGGACTTCTCTGCCAGATACGCAGTATTTT.

The chain couples TRBV28 to TRBJ2-2, with 9 bases that match TRBD2. The CDR3 has 15 residues. The ends lost 8 bases at V and 4 bases at J; junction bases unmatched: 8. Germline-derived CDR1 and CDR2 are MDHEN and SYDVKM. The CDR3 coding sequence is TGTGCCAGCCAAATTAGCGGGGGAGGCACCGGGGAGCTGTTTTTT. Protein sequence: CASQISGGGTGELFF.

The V and J genes are TRBV4-1 and TRBJ2-7; the match to TRBD1 covers 12 bases. Trimming took 2 bases from V and 5 from J; bases not matched to a gene: 4. The CDR3 extends over 15 amino acids. The germline V gene has CDR1 MGHRA and CDR2 YSYEKL. This chain's CDR3 is CASSQLGQGAHEQYF. As DNA, the CDR3 is TGCGCCAGCAGCCAACTGGGACAGGGGGCTCACGAGCAGTACTTC.

J is TRBJ1-5 and V is TRBV5-8, with 7 nucleotides matching TRBD1. The CDR3 is 17 amino acids. V shed 3 bases, J shed 5 bases, and the junction held 14 bases outside the gene matches. Germline CDR1 is SGHTS and CDR2 is YDEGEE. In DNA, the CDR3 is TGTGCCAGCAGCTCGATACAGGGGCAGGTTCGTTATCAGCCCCAGCATTTT. Protein product: CASSSIQGQVRYQPQHF.

This clone has a handful of counts. This rearrangement joins TRBV13 to TRBJ1-6; 9 nucleotides line up with TRBD1. After removal of 4 bases from V and 8 bases from J, the junction contained 9 bases not matched to a gene. Germline CDR1 PRHDT, CDR2 FYEKMQ (reference sequence). This CDR3 is built from 16 residues. The CDR3 loop reads CASSYSGTGRDSPLHF. CDR3 in DNA: TGTGCCAGCAGCTACTCCGGGACAGGGCGGGATTCACCCCTCCACTTT. The full variable domain, with the rest looked up from reference TRBV13 and TRBJ1-6, is AAGVIQSPRHLIKEKRETATLKCYPIPRHDTVYWYQQGPGQDPQFLISFYEKMQSDKGSIPDRFSAQQFSDYHSELNMSSLELGDSALYFCASSYSGTGRDSPLHFGNGTRLTVT.

The chain uses TRBV28 and TRBJ1-5; a weak D match, TRBD1 (6 bases). The V gene lost 7 bases and the J gene lost 1 base, with 17 bases spanning the gap. CDR3 size: 16 residues. Germline V gives CDR1 MDHEN, CDR2 SYDVKM. The CDR3 protein is CASMGAFGVSNQPQHF. The CDR3 coding sequence is TGTGCCAGCATGGGGGCCTTCGGCGTAAGCAATCAGCCCCAGCATTTT. Complete variable domain (other parts from reference TRBV28 and TRBJ1-5): DVKVTQSSRYLVKRTGEKVFLECVQDMDHENMFWYRQDPGLGLRLIYFSYDVKMKEKGDIPEGYSVSREKKERFSLILESASTNQTSMYLCASMGAFGVSNQPQHFGDGTRLSIL.

The V gene is TRBV5-4, the J gene TRBJ1-2; D is uncertain. This CDR3 has 12 amino acids. CDR1 SGHNT and CDR2 YYREEE come from the germline V gene (reference sequence). Trimming removed 3 bases from V and 7 bases from J, with 10 bases in between. The CDR3 DNA sequence: TGTGCCAGCAGCTCGGTTAGTCTTGGCTACACCTTC. It codes for CASSSVSLGYTF.

The chain joins TRBV7-2 to TRBJ1-5; D unresolved. Germline V lookup: CDR1 SGHTA, CDR2 FQGNSA. Trimming took 1 base from V and 1 from J, leaving 11 bases between them. CDR3 size: 16 residues. The CDR3 loop reads CASSLEQVGSNQPQHF. For the CDR3, the DNA is TGTGCCAGCAGCTTAGAGCAGGTAGGAAGCAATCAGCCCCAGCATTTT.

This clone has only one observation. The CDR3 sequence is CASSPQWNEQFF. CDR3 nucleotides: TGTGCCAGCAGCCCGCAGTGGAATGAGCAGTTCTTC. The chain recombines TRBV7-2 with TRBJ2-1; no clear D gene. V was trimmed by 5 bases and J by 7 bases, leaving 9 bases between them. The CDR3 length is 12 residues. The germline V gene encodes CDR1 SGHTA and CDR2 FQGNSA.

This clone was picked up one time. The chain is built from TRBV10-3 and TRBJ2-1; TRBD1 is a possible D gene (5 bases). CDR3 length: 17 residues. The V gene's germline CDR1 is ENHRY and CDR2 SYGVKD. V was pared by 1 base and J by 0 bases, with 13 bases between. CDR3 nucleotide sequence: TGTGCCATCAGTGAGTTGTGGACACCCACCTCCTACAATGAGCAGTTCTTC. This gives the protein CAISELWTPTSYNEQFF.

The chain employs TRBV5-4 and TRBJ1-1; tentative D call: TRBD1 (6 bases). The ends were cut back, 6 bases at V and 0 bases at J, with 15 bases in the middle. In germline, CDR1 is SGHNT, CDR2 YYREEE (reference sequence). This CDR3 has 15 amino acids. DNA of the CDR3: TGTGCCAGCAAAACAGGGCAAAGGATGAACACTGAAGCTTTCTTT. It encodes CASKTGQRMNTEAFF.

A few counts support this clone. The chain uses TRBV11-2 and TRBJ1-2; D unresolved. This CDR3 region has 15 residues. The ends were cut back, 4 bases at V and 7 bases at J, with 19 bases in the middle. CDR1 and CDR2 (germline): SGHAT, FQNNGV. For the CDR3, the DNA is TGTGCCAGCAGCTACTTAGGCCTCCTAGTGCGTGGCTACACCTTC. Translating it yields CASSYLGLLVRGYTF.

This chain joins TRBV5-1 and TRBJ2-1; TRBD2 is a possible D gene (7 bases). The length of the CDR3 is 16 residues. With 4 bases removed from V and 9 bases from J, the gap between germline ends came to 23 bases. CDR1 is SGHRS, CDR2 YFSETQ, per germline. Here the CDR3 reads CASSPLGGAKDGEQFF. CDR3 nucleotide sequence: TGCGCCAGCAGCCCTCTTGGGGGGGCGAAGGATGGTGAGCAGTTCTTC.

V is TRBV19 and J is TRBJ2-3; 7 nucleotides agree with TRBD1. This CDR3 comprises 17 residues. The J segment lost 0 bases and the V segment lost 5 bases, leaving 11 bases of the junction unmatched. The germline gives CDR1 LNHDA, CDR2 SQIVND (reference sequence). The CDR3 DNA reads TGTGCCAGTAGTCTTCGCCACAGGGGCTCGAGCACAGATACGCAGTATTTT. Translation gives CASSLRHRGSSTDTQYF.

The chain uses TRBV15 and TRBJ1-2; TRBD1 matches 9 bases. Trimming at V came to 3 bases and at J to 7 bases, leaving 9 bases not matched to a gene. Germline V gene data show CDR1 as LNHNV and CDR2 as YYDKDF (reference sequence). CDR3 length equals 15 residues. The CDR3 sequence is CATSRESTGGSGYTF. The CDR3 bases are TGTGCCACCAGCAGGGAATCGACAGGGGGGTCTGGCTACACCTTC.

In this sample, this clone turned up once. J is TRBJ1-2 and V is TRBV7-2; 7 bases align to TRBD1. Germline V gives CDR1 SGHTA, CDR2 FQGNSA. The junction had 9 bases not matched to a gene; V was cut back by 4 bases and J by 4 bases. The CDR3 is 15 residues long. CDR3 in amino acids: CASSSPDRTSYGYTF. CDR3 coding DNA: TGTGCCAGCAGCTCTCCGGACAGGACTTCCTATGGCTACACCTTC.

The V gene is TRBV14, the J gene TRBJ2-4; 9 bases match TRBD1. The CDR3 length is 12 residues. The germline CDR1 and CDR2 sequences are SGHDN and FVKESK. The V and J ends lost 11 bases and 6 bases, in that order; junction bases with no gene match: 5. Here the CDR3 reads CASGQGLNIQYF. CDR3 DNA sequence: TGTGCCTCCGGACAGGGGTTAAACATTCAGTACTTC.

This clone was seen just once. The CDR3 DNA is TGTGCCAGGAATAGCGGGGGGACAGATAGCACAGATACGCAGTATTTT. It codes for CARNSGGTDSTDTQYF. The chain links TRBV2 to TRBJ2-3; TRBD2 matches at 10 bases. Trimming cost V 9 bases and J 0 bases; bases outside gene matches: 9. Looked up from germline, CDR1 is SNHLY and CDR2 is FYNNEI. There are 16 residues in the CDR3. The full variable domain, in which reference TRBV2 and TRBJ2-3 provide the parts outside the CDR3, is EPEVTQTPSHQVTQMGQEVILRCVPISNHLYFYWYRQILGQKVEFLVSFYNNEISEKSEIFDDQFSVERPDGSNFTLKIRSTKLEDSAMYFCARNSGGTDSTDTQYFGPGTRLTVL.

The V gene is TRBV5-5, the J gene TRBJ2-5, with D tentatively TRBD2 (7 bases). This CDR3 contains 16 residues. Deletions cut 4 bases from V and 0 bases from J, with 16 bases between. Germline CDR1 reads SGHKS; CDR2 reads YYEKEE (reference sequence). The CDR3 DNA reads as TGTGCCAGCAGCCCAGGGACGGGGGGCCACCAAGAGACCCAGTACTTC. This encodes CASSPGTGGHQETQYF.

This chain connects TRBV5-1 to TRBJ2-7; 7 bases align to TRBD1. V was pared by 1 base and J by 3 bases, with 4 bases of the junction left unmatched. Germline CDR1 is SGHRS and CDR2 is YFSETQ. This CDR3 comprises 14 residues. CDR3 bases: TGCGCCAGCAGCTTGAACAGGGGTATCTACGAGCAGTACTTC. This codes for CASSLNRGIYEQYF.

The V call is TRBV9, the J call TRBJ2-2; 11 bases line up with TRBD2. With 4 bases clipped from V and 4 bases from J, the junction kept 6 bases outside the gene matches. CDR1 SGDLS and CDR2 YYNGEE come from the germline V gene. The CDR3 has 16 amino acids. CDR3 in DNA: TGTGCCAGCAGCTTTAGACTAGCGGGGATCACCGGGGAGCTGTTTTTT. Amino acids: CASSFRLAGITGELFF.

The chain couples TRBV4-1 to TRBJ2-5, with TRBD2 as a possible D gene (6 bases). CDR3 size: 15 residues. Trimming shortened V by 4 bases and J by 1 base, and 13 bases separated the two germline ends. Germline-derived CDR1 and CDR2 are MGHRA and YSYEKL. The CDR3 region has the DNA TGCGCCAGCAGCCCAACCCGGGGGTTCCAAGAGACCCAGTACTTC. It codes for CASSPTRGFQETQYF.

V gene TRBV2 combines with J gene TRBJ2-2; 10 nucleotides align to TRBD2. Trimming took 7 bases from V and 4 from J; bases not matched to a gene: 9. Germline loops: CDR1 SNHLY, CDR2 FYNNEI. The CDR3 has 16 amino acids. This CDR3 is CASISTSGVRTGELFF. In DNA form, the CDR3 reads TGTGCCAGCATTAGTACTAGCGGGGTTCGCACCGGGGAGCTGTTTTTT.

The V and J genes are TRBV29-1 and TRBJ2-3; no reliable D call. The CDR3 covers 10 residues. V lost 6 bases, J lost 1 base, and 2 bases lay in between. Germline V gives CDR1 SQVTM, CDR2 ANQGSEA. CDR3 region: CSVGTDTQYF. Written as DNA, the CDR3 is TGCAGCGTCGGCACAGATACGCAGTATTTT.